This T cell receptor (beta chain) was observed in a study of regulatory T cells in long-lasting Graves disease. Building the TCR beta libraries relied on iRepertoire HTBI primers, and CDR3 regions underwent Arm-PCR. One entry per CDR3 protein results from TCRdb running MiXCR on the multiplex PCR reads. Counted here are around 460,000 distinct CDR3 sequences, approximately 23% occurring once; the ten biggest clones make up about an eighth. Study-wide points: Persistent Graves' disease cases displayed lower TCR diversity than newly diagnosed ones.

Time point of the sample: persistent/refractory GD, antithyroid drugs over 5 years with positive TRAb. Scientists built the TCR library using RNA that was extracted from PBMCs. The guidelines of the American Thyroid Association were the basis for diagnosing Graves' disease. With regard to this clonotype: Its specificity is not known. Being one base from a much bigger clone, this may be a read error.

V dropped 6 bases and J dropped 6 bases, with 15 bases sitting between them. This CDR3 is 13 amino acids long. Sequenced material: peripheral blood mononuclear cells (PBMCs), taken when the disease was refractory, from a patient treated with antithyroid drugs. V gene TRBV12-3 or TRBV12-4 combines with J gene TRBJ2-7; D is perhaps TRBD1 (6 bases). This clonotype was sampled from a female donor with Graves disease. CDR3 residues: CASSRNRAGEQYF. As DNA, the CDR3 is TGTGCCAGCAGCAGAAACAGGGCGGGCGAGCAGTACTTC.